This T cell receptor (beta chain) was observed in a study of blood T cells in healthy people across ages. V was cut by 8 bases and J by 2 bases, with 9 bases left in between. There are 12 residues in the CDR3. CDR1 is MNHEY, CDR2 SVGEGT, per germline. This clonotype was seen a few times. Its specificity is not known. Alongside a J-beta primer mix, a sample-barcoded 5' primer served in a second PCR lasting about 7 to 12 cycles. A template-switch adaptor with 12 random nucleotides tagged each cDNA molecule. TCRdb re-called the 5' RACE reads through MiXCR, storing one row per CDR3 protein. The sample includes roughly 1.9 million distinct CDR3 sequences, about two fifths of them seen just once. Total RNA was isolated from each sample in quantities of at least 6 micrograms. Findings and limits, study-wide: Measured against age, TCR beta diversity per million T cells decreased in a roughly linear manner. Diversity was higher, and naive CD4+ cells more numerous, in long-lived donors than in aged donors.

The chain has TRBV6-2 or TRBV6-3 and TRBJ1-2, with a possible D match to TRBD1 (5 bases). The receptor was isolated from a human donor in good health. Sequencing input: blood. In DNA, the CDR3 is TGTGCCAGCGCGGGACCAAACTATGGCTACACCTTC. Its translation is CASAGPNYGYTF.